These 8 T cell receptor beta chains originate from one sample sequenced in a study of blood T cell repertoires in COVID-19. Only in-frame clones appear in the TCRdb table, and some are missing; sequencing was by immunoSEQ multiplex PCR. Of about 230,000 clones listed, approximately 87% are singletons. The sample was peripheral blood. The source of these receptors is a woman in her 70s with active or convalescent COVID-19.

J is TRBJ1-5 and V is TRBV5-1, with TRBD1 matching 8 bases. V shed 4 bases, J shed 8 bases, and the junction held 11 bases outside the gene matches. The CDR3 contains 15 residues. Germline CDR1 reads SGHRS; CDR2 reads YFSETQ. CDR3 region: CASSPGQAGGEPQHF. The CDR3 bases are TGCGCCAGCAGCCCGGGACAGGCCGGAGGAGAGCCCCAGCATTTT.

The V call is TRBV6-5, the J call TRBJ2-1; D perhaps matches TRBD1 (6 bases). This CDR3 has 15 amino acids. V shed 6 bases and J shed 7 bases, with 19 bases lying between them. Germline-derived CDR1 and CDR2 are MNHEY and SVGAGI. The CDR3 protein is CASSFTGFGDNEQFF. The CDR3 region has the DNA TGTGCCAGCAGCTTCACAGGGTTCGGGGATAATGAGCAGTTCTTC.

This clone was seen more than once but under ten times. CDR3 in DNA: TGTGCCAGCAGCTTGAGAACAGGCGGGAACACTGAAGCTTTCTTT. This gives the protein CASSLRTGGNTEAFF. The chain carries TRBV5-8 and TRBJ1-1; tentative D call: TRBD1 (5 bases). V lost 1 base to trimming and J lost 1 base, with 11 bases between them. Germline CDR1 reads SGHTS; CDR2 reads YDEGEE. There are 15 residues in the CDR3.

The chain carries TRBV7-9 and TRBJ2-7, with TRBD2 matching 9 bases. This CDR3 has 14 amino acids. CDR1 SEHNR and CDR2 FQNEAQ come from the germline V gene (reference sequence). Trimming cost V 5 bases and J 7 bases; bases outside gene matches: 9. Written as DNA, the CDR3 is TGTGCCAGCAGCGCCGCGGGGGGGAGAGAGGAGCAGTACTTC. Its protein product is CASSAAGGREEQYF.

The chain combines TRBV5-1 with TRBJ1-1, with 7 positions matching TRBD1. With 2 bases clipped from V and 6 bases from J, the junction kept 4 bases outside the gene matches. The CDR3 has 13 residues. Per the germline V gene, CDR1 is SGHRS and CDR2 is YFSETQ. The CDR3 DNA is TGCGCCAGCAGCTTTACAGGGGTAGCTGAAGCTTTCTTT. Translating gives CASSFTGVAEAFF. Based on the CDR3 plus reference TRBV5-1 and TRBJ1-1, the full variable domain is KAGVTQTPRYLIKTRGQQVTLSCSPISGHRSVSWYQQTPGQGLQFLFEYFSETQRNKGNFPGRFSGRQFSNSRSEMNVSTLELGDSALYLCASSFTGVAEAFFGQGTRLTVV.

The gene calls are TRBV7-9 and TRBJ1-4; 7 positions agree with TRBD1. Germline CDR1 is SEHNR and CDR2 is FQNEAQ (reference sequence). Losses at the gene ends were 5 bases for V and 3 bases for J; bases not matched to a gene: 9. The CDR3 loop spans 16 amino acids. The CDR3 sequence is CASSRTGVGANEKLFF. Here the CDR3 DNA reads TGTGCCAGCAGCCGAACAGGGGTGGGGGCTAATGAAAAACTGTTTTTT.

The chain uses TRBV7-2 and TRBJ1-2, with TRBD1 matching 9 bases. Germline CDR1 and CDR2: SGHTA and FQGNSA. After removal of 7 bases from V and 6 bases from J, the junction contained 6 bases not matched to a gene. The CDR3 spans 13 residues. CDR3 loop: CASKTGGGNGYTF. DNA of the CDR3: TGTGCCAGCAAAACAGGGGGCGGGAATGGCTACACCTTC. Based on the CDR3 plus reference TRBV7-2 and TRBJ1-2, the full variable domain is GAGVSQSPSNKVTEKGKDVELRCDPISGHTALYWYRQSLGQGLEFLIYFQGNSAPDKSGLPSDRFSAERTGGSVSTLTIQRTQQEDSAVYLCASKTGGGNGYTFGSGTRLTVV.

The count of this clone is one. The J gene is TRBJ1-2, the V gene TRBV5-1, with 11 nucleotides matching TRBD1. Germline assignment: CDR1 SGHRS and CDR2 YFSETQ. With V trimmed by 4 bases and J by 6 bases, 5 bases remained unmatched. The CDR3 runs to 14 residues. The CDR3 region has the DNA TGCGCCAGCAGCGGGGACAGGGGGATTAATGGCTACACCTTC. This gives the protein CASSGDRGINGYTF.